A single T cell receptor beta chain is shown here with its context. This clone was detected only a few times. No antigen is known for it. Per-nucleotide qualities are absent, and no much larger clonotype sits a single base away. This sample includes further DNA sequences coding for the same CDR3. The study evaluated CTLA-4 blockade (ipilimumab) given together with focal radiation therapy in patients who had chemo-refractory metastatic non-small-cell lung cancer. Measured from the cysteine to the phenylalanine, the CDR3 is 13 residues long. Just the 39-base CDR3 DNA is kept, in frame starting at base 1. The CDR1 and CDR2 encoded by the germline V gene are MDHEN and SYDVKM. Clipping removes 6 bases from V and 7 bases from J, with 6 as the unmatched junction base count. Receptors were amplified or captured by the immunoSEQ multiplex PCR assay. As stored in TCRdb, this immuneACCESS dataset retains in-frame rearrangements with V and J assigned. A fraction of the clones does not appear; measured against another copy, unresolved V genes explain less than half of the discrepancy, and the remainder lacks a known reason. The sample table contains 100,000 to 150,000 clones; only one count was recorded for about 83% of them. The ten most abundant clones make up over 4% of the sample.

This entry belongs to a study of radiotherapy plus CTLA-4 blockade in lung cancer (dated by TCRdb to 2016 to 2019). Study-level background: Objective responses occurred in roughly 19% of enrolled patients, and 30% to 35% achieved disease control. Results and caveats for the whole study, not just this receptor: After treatment with radiotherapy and ipilimumab, TCR clones that originated in tumors expanded in peripheral blood. The strongest predictors of response, as reported, were early dynamic changes in blood T cell clones along with a rise in serum interferon-beta after radiation.

This specimen consisted of peripheral blood, obtained from a patient treated with radiotherapy plus ipilimumab. The TCR originated in a human donor with non-small cell lung cancer who had a partial response to radiotherapy plus ipilimumab. The chain is made from TRBV28 and TRBJ1-5, and 7 junction bases match TRBD1. The nucleotides are TGTGCCAGCAGGGAGGGGGCCGGGCAGCCCCAGCATTTT. This translates into CASREGAGQPQHF.